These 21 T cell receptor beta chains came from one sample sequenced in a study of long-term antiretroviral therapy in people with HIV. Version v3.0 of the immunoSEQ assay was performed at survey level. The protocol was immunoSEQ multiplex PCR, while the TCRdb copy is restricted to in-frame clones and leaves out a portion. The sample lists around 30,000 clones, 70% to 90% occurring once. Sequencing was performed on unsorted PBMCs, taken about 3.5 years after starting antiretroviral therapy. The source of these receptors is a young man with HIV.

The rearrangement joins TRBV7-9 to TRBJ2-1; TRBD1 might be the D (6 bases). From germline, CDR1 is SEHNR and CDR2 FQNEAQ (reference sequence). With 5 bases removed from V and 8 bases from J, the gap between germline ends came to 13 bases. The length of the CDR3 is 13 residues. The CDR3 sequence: CASSPLGADEQFF. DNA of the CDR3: TGTGCCAGCAGCCCATTGGGGGCTGATGAGCAGTTCTTC.

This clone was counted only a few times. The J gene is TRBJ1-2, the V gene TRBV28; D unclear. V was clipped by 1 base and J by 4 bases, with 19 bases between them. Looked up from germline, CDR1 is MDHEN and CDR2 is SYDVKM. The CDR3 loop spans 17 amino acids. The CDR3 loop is CASSLLRTGITFYGYTF. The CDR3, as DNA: TGTGCCAGCAGTTTATTGCGGACGGGAATTACTTTCTATGGCTACACCTTC.

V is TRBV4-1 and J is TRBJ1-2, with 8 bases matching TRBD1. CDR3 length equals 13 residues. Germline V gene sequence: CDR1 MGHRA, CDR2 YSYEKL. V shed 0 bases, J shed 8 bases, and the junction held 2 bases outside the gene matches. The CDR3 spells CASSQDGDRGYTF. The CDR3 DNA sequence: TGCGCCAGCAGCCAAGATGGGGACAGGGGCTACACCTTC.

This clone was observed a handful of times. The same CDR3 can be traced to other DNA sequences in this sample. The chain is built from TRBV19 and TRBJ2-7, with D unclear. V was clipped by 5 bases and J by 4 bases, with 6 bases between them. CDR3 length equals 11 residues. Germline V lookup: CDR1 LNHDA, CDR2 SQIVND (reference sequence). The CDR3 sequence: CASSSRYEQYF. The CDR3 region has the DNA TGTGCCAGTAGTTCGAGGTACGAGCAGTACTTC.

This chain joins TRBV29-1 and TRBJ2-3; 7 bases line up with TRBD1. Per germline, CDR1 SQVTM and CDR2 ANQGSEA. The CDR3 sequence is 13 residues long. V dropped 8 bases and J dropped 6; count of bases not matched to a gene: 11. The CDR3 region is CSIDRQGMDTQYF. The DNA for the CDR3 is TGCAGCATCGACCGACAGGGAATGGATACGCAGTATTTT.

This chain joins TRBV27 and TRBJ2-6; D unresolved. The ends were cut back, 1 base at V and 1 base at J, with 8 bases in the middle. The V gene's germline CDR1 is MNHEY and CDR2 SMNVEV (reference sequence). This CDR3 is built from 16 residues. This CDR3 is CASSLLVASGANVLTF. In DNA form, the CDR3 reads TGTGCCAGCAGTTTATTGGTAGCTTCTGGGGCCAACGTCCTGACTTTC.

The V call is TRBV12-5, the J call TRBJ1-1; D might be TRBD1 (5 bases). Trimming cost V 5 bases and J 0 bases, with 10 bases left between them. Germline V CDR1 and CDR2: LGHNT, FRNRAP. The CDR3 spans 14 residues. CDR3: CASGEGSMNTEAFF. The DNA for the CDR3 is TGTGCTAGTGGTGAGGGGAGCATGAACACTGAAGCTTTCTTT.

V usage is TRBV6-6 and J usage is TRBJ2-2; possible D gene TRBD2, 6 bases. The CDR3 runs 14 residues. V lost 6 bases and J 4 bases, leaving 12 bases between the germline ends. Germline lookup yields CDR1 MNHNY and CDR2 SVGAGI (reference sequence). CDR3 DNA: TGTGCCAGCAGCCCGGGAGCGGGCACCGGGGAGCTGTTTTTT. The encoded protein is CASSPGAGTGELFF.

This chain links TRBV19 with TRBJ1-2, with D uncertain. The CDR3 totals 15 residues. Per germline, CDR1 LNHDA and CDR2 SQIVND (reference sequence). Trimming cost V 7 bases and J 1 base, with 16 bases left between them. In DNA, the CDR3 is TGTGCCAGTAAGCAGGCCACGCAACTTAACTATGGCTACACCTTC. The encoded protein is CASKQATQLNYGYTF.

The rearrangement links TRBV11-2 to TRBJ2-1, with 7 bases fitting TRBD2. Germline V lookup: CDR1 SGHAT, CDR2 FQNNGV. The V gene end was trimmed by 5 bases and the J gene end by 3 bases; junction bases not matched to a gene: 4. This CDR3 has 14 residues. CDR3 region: CASSSGTHYNEQFF. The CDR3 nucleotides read TGTGCCAGCAGCAGCGGGACGCACTACAATGAGCAGTTCTTC.

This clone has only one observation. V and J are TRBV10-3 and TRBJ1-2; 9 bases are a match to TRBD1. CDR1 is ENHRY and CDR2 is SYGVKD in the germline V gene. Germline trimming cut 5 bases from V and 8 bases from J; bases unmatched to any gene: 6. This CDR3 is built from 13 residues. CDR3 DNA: TGTGCCATCAGTCCACAGGGGGCAAGGGGCTACACCTTC. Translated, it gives CAISPQGARGYTF.

The CDR3 region has the DNA TGTGCCAGCAGCCCAGGGGGGGACAGAGAGCAGTACTTC. Translated: CASSPGGDREQYF. The chain joins TRBV7-9 to TRBJ2-7; tentatively, D is TRBD1 or TRBD2 (7 bases each). Trimming cost V 5 bases and J 7 bases, with 15 bases left between them. Germline CDR1 and CDR2: SEHNR and FQNEAQ (reference sequence). The CDR3 loop spans 13 amino acids.

CDR3 in amino acids: CASSPRAANYGYTF. CDR3 DNA sequence: TGTGCCAGCAGTCCCAGGGCGGCTAACTATGGCTACACCTTC. The gene calls are TRBV7-9 and TRBJ1-2; D may be TRBD1 (5 bases). From germline, CDR1 is SEHNR and CDR2 FQNEAQ (reference sequence). V lost 6 bases, J lost 0 bases, and 11 bases lay in between. The CDR3 totals 14 residues.

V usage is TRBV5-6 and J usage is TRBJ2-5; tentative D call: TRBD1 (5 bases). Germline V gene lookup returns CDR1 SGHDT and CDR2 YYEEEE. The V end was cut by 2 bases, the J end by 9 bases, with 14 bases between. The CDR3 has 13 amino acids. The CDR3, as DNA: TGTGCCAGCAGCTTAACAGCAAAAGGGGCCCAGTACTTC. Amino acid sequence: CASSLTAKGAQYF.

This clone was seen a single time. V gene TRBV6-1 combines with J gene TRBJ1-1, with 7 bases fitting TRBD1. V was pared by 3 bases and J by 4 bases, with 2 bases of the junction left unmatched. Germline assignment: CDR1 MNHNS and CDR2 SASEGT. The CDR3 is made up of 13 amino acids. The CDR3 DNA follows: TGTGCCAGCAGTGATCGACAGGGCACTGAAGCTTTCTTT. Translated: CASSDRQGTEAFF.

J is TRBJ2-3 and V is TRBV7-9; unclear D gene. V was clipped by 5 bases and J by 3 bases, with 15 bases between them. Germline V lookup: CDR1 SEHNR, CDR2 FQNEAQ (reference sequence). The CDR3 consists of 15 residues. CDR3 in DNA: TGTGCCAGCAGCCCTGCCAAGGGAACGACAGATACGCAGTATTTT. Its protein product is CASSPAKGTTDTQYF.

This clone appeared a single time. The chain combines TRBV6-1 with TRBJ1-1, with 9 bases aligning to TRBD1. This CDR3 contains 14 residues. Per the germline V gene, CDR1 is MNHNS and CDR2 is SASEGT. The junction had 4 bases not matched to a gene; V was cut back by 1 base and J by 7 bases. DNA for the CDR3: TGTGCCAGCAGTGAAGTCAGGACAGGGGTTGAAGCTTTCTTT. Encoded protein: CASSEVRTGVEAFF.

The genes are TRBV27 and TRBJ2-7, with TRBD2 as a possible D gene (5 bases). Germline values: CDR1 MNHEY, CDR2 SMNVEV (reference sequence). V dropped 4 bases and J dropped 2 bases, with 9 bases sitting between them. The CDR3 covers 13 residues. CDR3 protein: CASSSGFTYEQYF. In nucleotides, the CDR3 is TGTGCCAGCAGTTCGGGATTTACCTACGAGCAGTACTTC.

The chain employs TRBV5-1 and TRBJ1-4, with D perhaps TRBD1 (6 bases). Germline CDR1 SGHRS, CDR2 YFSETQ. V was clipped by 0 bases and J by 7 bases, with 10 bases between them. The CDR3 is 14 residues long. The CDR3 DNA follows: TGCGCCAGCAGCTTGGCCAGGGGAAGTGAAAAACTGTTTTTT. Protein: CASSLARGSEKLFF.

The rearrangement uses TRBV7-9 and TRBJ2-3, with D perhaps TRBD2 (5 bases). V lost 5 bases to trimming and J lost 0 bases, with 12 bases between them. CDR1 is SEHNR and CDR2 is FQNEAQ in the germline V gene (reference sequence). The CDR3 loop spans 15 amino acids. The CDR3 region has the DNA TGTGCCAGCAGCCACCCCCTAGCAAGCACAGATACGCAGTATTTT. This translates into CASSHPLASTDTQYF.

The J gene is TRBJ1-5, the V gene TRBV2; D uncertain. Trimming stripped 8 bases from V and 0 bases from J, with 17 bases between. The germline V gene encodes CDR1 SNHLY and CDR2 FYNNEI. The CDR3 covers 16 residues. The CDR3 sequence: CASGALGWFSNQPQHF. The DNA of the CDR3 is TGTGCCAGCGGCGCCTTAGGTTGGTTTAGCAATCAGCCCCAGCATTTT.